The T cell receptor beta chain under discussion was sequenced for a study of blood T cell repertoires in COVID-19. Study-level background: The analysed material was cDNA or gDNA that came from T cells, B-cell-depleted T cells, or PBMCs.

Only in-frame clones appear in the TCRdb table, and some are missing; sequencing was by immunoSEQ multiplex PCR. The sample gives about 250,000 clones, nearly 90% of which show up once; around 3% is in the top ten. The V gene lost 3 bases and the J gene lost 1 base, with 7 bases spanning the gap. CDR3 length: 15 amino acids. CDR1 and CDR2 from the germline V gene are SGHTA and FQGTGA. The origin of this receptor is a man younger than 35 with active or convalescent COVID-19. The chain combines TRBV7-3 with TRBJ2-6, with a weak D call TRBD1 (6 bases). Sequenced input: peripheral blood. The CDR3 sequence is CASSFGQSGANVLTF. The CDR3 DNA sequence: TGTGCCAGCAGCTTCGGACAGTCTGGGGCCAACGTCCTGACTTTC.